This T cell receptor beta chain was captured in a study of blood T cells in healthy people across ages. Primed by a sample-barcoded 5' primer and a J-beta primer mix, a second PCR proceeded for about 6 to 11 cycles. The authors tagged each cDNA molecule using a template-switch adaptor with 12 random nucleotides. Using its own MiXCR run on the 5' RACE reads, TCRdb lists one record per CDR3 protein. The sample yields hundreds of thousands of distinct CDR3 sequences, more than 45% seen once. Collection of around 10 milliliters of peripheral blood was performed for each donor. Every sample yielded at least 6 million isolated PBMCs. At least 5.5 micrograms of total RNA were extracted per sample. Sequenced sample: blood. The sequence was collected from a man aged 60 to 69 in good health.

The CDR3 DNA reads as TGTGCCAGCAGTTCCTCCCGGACTAGCGGGCCGGGAGAGACCCAGTACTTC. It codes for CASSSSRTSGPGETQYF. The chain couples TRBV27 to TRBJ2-5; 11 bases agree with TRBD2. Trimming at V came to 4 bases and at J to 4 bases, leaving 11 bases not matched to a gene. Germline V lookup: CDR1 MNHEY, CDR2 SMNVEV (reference sequence). The CDR3 length is 17 residues.